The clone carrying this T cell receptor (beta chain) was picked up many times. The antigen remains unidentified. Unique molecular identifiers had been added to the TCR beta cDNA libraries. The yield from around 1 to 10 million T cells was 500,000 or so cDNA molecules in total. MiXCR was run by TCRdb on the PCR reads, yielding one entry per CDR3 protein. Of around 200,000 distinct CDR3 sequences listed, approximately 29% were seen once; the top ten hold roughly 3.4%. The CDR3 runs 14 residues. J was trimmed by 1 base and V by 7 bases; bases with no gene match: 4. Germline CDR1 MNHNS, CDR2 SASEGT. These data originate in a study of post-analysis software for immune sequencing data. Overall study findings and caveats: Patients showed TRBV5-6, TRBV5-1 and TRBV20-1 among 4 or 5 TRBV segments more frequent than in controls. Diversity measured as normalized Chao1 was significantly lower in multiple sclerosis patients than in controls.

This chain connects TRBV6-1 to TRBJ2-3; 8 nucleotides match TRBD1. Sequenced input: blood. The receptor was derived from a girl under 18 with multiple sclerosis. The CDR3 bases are TGTGCCAGCAAACCAGGGGGCGGCACAGATACGCAGTATTTT. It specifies CASKPGGGTDTQYF.